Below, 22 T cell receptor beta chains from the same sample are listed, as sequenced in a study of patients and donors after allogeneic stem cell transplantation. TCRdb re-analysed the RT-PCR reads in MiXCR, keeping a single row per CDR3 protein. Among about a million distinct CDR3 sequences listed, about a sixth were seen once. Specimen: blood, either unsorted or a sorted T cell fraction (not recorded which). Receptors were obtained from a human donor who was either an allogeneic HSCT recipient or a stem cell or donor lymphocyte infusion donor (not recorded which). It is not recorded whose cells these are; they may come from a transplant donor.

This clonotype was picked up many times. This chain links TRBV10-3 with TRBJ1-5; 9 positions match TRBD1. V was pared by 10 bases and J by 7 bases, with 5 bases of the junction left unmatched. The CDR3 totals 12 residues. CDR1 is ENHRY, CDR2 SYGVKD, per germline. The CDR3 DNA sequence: TGTGCCACCCGGGACAGGGAGCAGCCCCAGCATTTT. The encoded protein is CATRDREQPQHF.

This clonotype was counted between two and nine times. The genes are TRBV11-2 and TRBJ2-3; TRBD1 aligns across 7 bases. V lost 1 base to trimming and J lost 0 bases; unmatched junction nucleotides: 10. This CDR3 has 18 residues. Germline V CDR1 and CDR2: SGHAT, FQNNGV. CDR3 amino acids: CASSLGTGPLTSTDTQYF. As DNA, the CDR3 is TGTGCCAGCAGCTTAGGGACAGGACCATTAACTAGCACAGATACGCAGTATTTT.

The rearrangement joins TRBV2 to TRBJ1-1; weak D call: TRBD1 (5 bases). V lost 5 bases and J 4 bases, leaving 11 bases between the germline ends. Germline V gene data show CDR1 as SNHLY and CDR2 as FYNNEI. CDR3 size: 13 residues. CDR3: CASSPRASTEAFF. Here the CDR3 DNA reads TGTGCCAGCAGTCCCAGGGCGAGCACTGAAGCTTTCTTT.

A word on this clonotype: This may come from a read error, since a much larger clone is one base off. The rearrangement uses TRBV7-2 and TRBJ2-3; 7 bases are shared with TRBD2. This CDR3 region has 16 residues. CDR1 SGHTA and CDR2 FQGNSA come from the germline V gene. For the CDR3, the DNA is TGTGCCAGCAGCTTATTCCGGGGGGAATACACATATACGCAGTATTTT. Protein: CASSLFRGEYTYTQYF.

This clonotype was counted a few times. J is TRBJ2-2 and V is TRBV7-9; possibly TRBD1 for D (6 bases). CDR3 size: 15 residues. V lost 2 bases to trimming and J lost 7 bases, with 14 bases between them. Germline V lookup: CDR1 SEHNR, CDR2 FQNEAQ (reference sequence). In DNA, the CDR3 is TGTGCCAGCAGCTTAATTGGGACAACAAGCGGGGAGCTGTTTTTT. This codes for CASSLIGTTSGELFF.

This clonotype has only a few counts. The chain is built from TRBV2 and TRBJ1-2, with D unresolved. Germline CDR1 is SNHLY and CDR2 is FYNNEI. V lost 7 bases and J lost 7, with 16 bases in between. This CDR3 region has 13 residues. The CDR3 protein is CASTGPPPSGYTF. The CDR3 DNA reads TGTGCCAGCACCGGGCCTCCCCCAAGTGGCTACACCTTC.

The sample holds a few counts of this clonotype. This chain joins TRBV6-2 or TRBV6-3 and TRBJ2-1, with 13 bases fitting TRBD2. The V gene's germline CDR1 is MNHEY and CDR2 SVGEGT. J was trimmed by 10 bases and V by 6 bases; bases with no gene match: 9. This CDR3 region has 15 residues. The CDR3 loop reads CASRTGLAGDGEQFF. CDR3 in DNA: TGTGCCAGCAGAACCGGACTAGCGGGAGATGGGGAGCAGTTCTTC.

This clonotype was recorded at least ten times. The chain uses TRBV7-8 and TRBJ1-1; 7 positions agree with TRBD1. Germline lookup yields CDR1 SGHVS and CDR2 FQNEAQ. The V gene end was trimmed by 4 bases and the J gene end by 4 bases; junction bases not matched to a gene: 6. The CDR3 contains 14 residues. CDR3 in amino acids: CASSSGTVITEAFF. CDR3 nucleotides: TGTGCCAGCAGCTCCGGGACAGTTATCACTGAAGCTTTCTTT. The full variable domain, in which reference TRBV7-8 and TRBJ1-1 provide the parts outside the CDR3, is GAGVSQSPRYKVAKRGQDVALRCDPISGHVSLFWYQQALGQGPEFLTYFQNEAQLDKSGLPSDRFFAERPEGSVSTLKIQRTQQEDSAVYLCASSSGTVITEAFFGQGTRLTVV.

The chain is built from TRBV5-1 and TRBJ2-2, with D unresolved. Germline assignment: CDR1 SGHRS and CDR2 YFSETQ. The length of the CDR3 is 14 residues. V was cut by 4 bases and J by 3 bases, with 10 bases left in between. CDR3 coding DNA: TGCGCCAGCAGCGTAGTACCTGACACCGGGGAGCTGTTTTTT. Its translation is CASSVVPDTGELFF.

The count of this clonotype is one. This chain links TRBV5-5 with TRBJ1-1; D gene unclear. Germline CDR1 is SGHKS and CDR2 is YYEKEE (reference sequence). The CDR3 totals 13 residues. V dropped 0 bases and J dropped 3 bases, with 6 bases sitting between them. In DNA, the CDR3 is TGTGCCAGCAGCTTGGGACCGGACACTGAAGCTTTCTTT. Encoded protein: CASSLGPDTEAFF.

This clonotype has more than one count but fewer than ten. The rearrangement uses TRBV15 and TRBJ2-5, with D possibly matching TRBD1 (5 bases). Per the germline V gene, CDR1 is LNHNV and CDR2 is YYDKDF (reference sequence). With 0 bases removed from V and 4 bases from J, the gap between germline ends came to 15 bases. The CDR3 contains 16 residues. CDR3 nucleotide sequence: TGTGCCACCAGCAGAGATCTGCAGGGCGTAGGAGAGACCCAGTACTTC. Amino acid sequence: CATSRDLQGVGETQYF. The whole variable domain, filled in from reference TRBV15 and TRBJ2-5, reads DAMVIQNPRYQVTQFGKPVTLSCSQTLNHNVMYWYQQKSSQAPKLLFHYYDKDFNNEADTPDNFQSRRPNTSFCFLDIRSPGLGDTAMYLCATSRDLQGVGETQYFGPGTRLLVL.

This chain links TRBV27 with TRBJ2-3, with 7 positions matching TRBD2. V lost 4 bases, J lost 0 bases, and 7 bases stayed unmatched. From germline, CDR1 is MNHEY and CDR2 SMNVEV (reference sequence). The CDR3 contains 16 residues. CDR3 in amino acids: CASSSGEGSSTDTQYF. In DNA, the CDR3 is TGTGCCAGCAGTTCGGGGGAGGGTTCTAGCACAGATACGCAGTATTTT.

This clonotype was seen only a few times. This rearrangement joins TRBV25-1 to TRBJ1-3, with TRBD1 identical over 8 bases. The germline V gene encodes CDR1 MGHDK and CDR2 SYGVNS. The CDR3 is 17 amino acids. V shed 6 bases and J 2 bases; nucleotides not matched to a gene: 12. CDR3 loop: CASSPYQGARTGNTIYF. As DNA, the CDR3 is TGTGCCAGCAGCCCGTACCAGGGGGCGCGAACTGGAAACACCATATATTTT.

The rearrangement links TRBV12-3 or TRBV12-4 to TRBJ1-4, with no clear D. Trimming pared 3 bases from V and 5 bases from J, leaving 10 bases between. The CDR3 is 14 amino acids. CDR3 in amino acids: CASSFMGPNEKLFF. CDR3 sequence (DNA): TGTGCCAGCAGTTTTATGGGCCCCAATGAAAAACTGTTTTTT.

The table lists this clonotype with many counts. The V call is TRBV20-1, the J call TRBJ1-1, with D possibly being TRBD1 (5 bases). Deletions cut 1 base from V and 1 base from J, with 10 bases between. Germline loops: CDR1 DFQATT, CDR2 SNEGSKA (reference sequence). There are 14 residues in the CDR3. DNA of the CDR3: TGCAGTGCTAGAGGAGGGGCAGGGAACACTGAAGCTTTCTTT. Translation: CSARGGAGNTEAFF.

Here the CDR3 reads CASNRGASLVTEQYF. The CDR3 coding sequence is TGTGCCAGCAACCGAGGTGCTAGTTTGGTCACCGAGCAGTACTTC. The chain carries TRBV6-1 and TRBJ2-7; D is ambiguous. CDR3 length equals 15 residues. The V end lost 7 bases, the J end lost 6 bases, and 22 bases lay between the germline ends. Germline CDR1 MNHNS, CDR2 SASEGT.

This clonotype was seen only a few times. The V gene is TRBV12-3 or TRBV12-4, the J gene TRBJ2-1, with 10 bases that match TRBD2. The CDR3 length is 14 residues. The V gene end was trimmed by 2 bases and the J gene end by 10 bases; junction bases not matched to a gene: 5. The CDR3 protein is CASSLLAGAFEQFF. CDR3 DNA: TGTGCCAGCAGTTTACTAGCGGGAGCTTTCGAGCAGTTCTTC.

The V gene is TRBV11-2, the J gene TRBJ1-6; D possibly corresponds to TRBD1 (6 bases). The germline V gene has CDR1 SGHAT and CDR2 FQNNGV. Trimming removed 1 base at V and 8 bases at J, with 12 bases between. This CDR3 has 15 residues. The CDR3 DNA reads TGTGCCAGCAGCTTAGGACAGGCGGGATATTCACCCCTCCACTTT. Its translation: CASSLGQAGYSPLHF.

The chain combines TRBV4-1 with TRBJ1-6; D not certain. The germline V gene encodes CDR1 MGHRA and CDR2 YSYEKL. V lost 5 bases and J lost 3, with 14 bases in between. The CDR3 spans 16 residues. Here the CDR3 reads CASSYGFALYNSPLHF. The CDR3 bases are TGCGCCAGCAGCTACGGGTTCGCCCTCTATAATTCACCCCTCCACTTT.

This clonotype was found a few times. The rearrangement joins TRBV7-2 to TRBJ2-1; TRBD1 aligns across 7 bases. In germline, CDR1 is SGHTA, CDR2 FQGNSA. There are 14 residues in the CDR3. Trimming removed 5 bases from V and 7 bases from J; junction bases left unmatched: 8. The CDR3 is CASSTLDRRNEQFF. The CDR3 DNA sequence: TGTGCCAGCAGCACCTTGGACAGGCGGAATGAGCAGTTCTTC.

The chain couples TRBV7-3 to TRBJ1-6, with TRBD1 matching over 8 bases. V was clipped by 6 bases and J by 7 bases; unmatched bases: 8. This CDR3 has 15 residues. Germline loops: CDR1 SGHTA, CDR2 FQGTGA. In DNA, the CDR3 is TGTGCCAGCAGTATGGACAGGGTGGGGAATTCACCCCTCCACTTT. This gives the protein CASSMDRVGNSPLHF.

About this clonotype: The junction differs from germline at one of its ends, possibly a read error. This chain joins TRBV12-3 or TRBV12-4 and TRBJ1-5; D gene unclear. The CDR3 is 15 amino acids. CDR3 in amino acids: CASSLSSSYNQPHHF. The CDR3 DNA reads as TGTGCCAGCAGTTTATCCTCCAGCTACAATCAGCCCCATCATTTT.